The source of this T cell receptor (beta chain) is a study of T cells after yellow fever vaccination. One entry per CDR3 protein results from TCRdb running MiXCR on the 5' RACE reads. The sample holds approximately 450,000 distinct CDR3 sequences; roughly 20% are singletons and the top ten take about a sixth. This clonotype showed up many times. V was trimmed by 5 bases and J by 2 bases, leaving 14 bases between them. The germline V gene has CDR1 SGHTA and CDR2 FQGNSA. CDR3 length: 15 residues. The J gene is TRBJ2-3, the V gene TRBV7-2; D is ambiguous. The clonotype was recovered from a man between 18 and 29 years old who received the YFV17D yellow fever vaccine. This specimen consisted of PBMCs, obtained before the yellow fever booster vaccination. CDR3 region: CASSPRGADTDTQYF. The CDR3 nucleotides are TGTGCCAGCAGCCCCCGTGGTGCAGACACAGATACGCAGTATTTT.